This is a list of T cell receptor beta chains from one sample in a study of T cell responses to AZD1222 COVID-19 vaccine. Assay used: immunoSEQ multiplex PCR; TCRdb lists only in-frame clones, some missing. The sample lists fewer than 150,000 clones, 88% seen once, with 3.5% in the top ten. Sequences were derived from peripheral blood, sampled 28 days after the second AZD1222 dose. These receptor sequences come from an adult who received the AZD1222 COVID-19 vaccine. The CDR3 runs from the conserved cysteine through the conserved F or W. A D gene is named only where the DNA matches it firmly. Where a row states a size, it is once, few, many or the class of an expanded clone; other rows omit it.

v_gene: TRBV5-4; d_gene: -; j_gene: TRBJ2-3; abundance: -; CDR3nt: TGTGCCAGCAGTCTCAAACTGGATACAGATACGCAGTATTTT; CDR3aa: CASSLKLDTDTQYF
v_gene: TRBV13; d_gene: -; j_gene: TRBJ1-1; abundance: few; CDR3nt: TGTGCCAGCAGCGTCGCAGGGAGAACTGAAGCTTTCTTT; CDR3aa: CASSVAGRTEAFF
v_gene: TRBV20-1; d_gene: -; j_gene: TRBJ1-4; abundance: -; CDR3nt: TGCAGTGCTAGAAGGGAAAAACTGTTTTTT; CDR3aa: CSARREKLFF
v_gene: TRBV3-1/TRBV3-2; d_gene: TRBD2; j_gene: TRBJ2-1; abundance: once; CDR3nt: TGTGCCAGCAGCCGGACTAGCGGGGGGGCTAGAAATGAGCAGTTCTTC; CDR3aa: CASSRTSGGARNEQFF
v_gene: TRBV5-1; d_gene: TRBD2; j_gene: TRBJ2-3; abundance: -; CDR3nt: TGCGCCAGCAGCTTGGCGGCTAGCGGGAACACAGATACGCAGTATTTT; CDR3aa: CASSLAASGNTDTQYF
v_gene: TRBV15; d_gene: -; j_gene: TRBJ1-3; abundance: -; CDR3nt: TGTGCCACCAGCAGAGGAGGGGTAGCTGGAAACACCATATATTTT; CDR3aa: CATSRGGVAGNTIYF
v_gene: TRBV12-3/TRBV12-4; d_gene: -; j_gene: TRBJ1-1; abundance: -; CDR3nt: TGTGCCAGCAGTTTATTTGAGAACACTGAAGCTTTCTTT; CDR3aa: CASSLFENTEAFF
v_gene: TRBV15; d_gene: TRBD2; j_gene: TRBJ2-7; abundance: -; CDR3nt: TGTGCCACCAGCGCCGACCCGGGAGGGGAGCAGTACTTC; CDR3aa: CATSADPGGEQYF
v_gene: TRBV23-1; d_gene: TRBD1; j_gene: TRBJ1-2; abundance: -; CDR3nt: TGCGCCAGCAGTCAGATGACGAGGGACAGGGACCGTGGCTACACCTTC; CDR3aa: CASSQMTRDRDRGYTF
v_gene: TRBV5-4; d_gene: -; j_gene: TRBJ1-2; abundance: -; CDR3nt: TGTGCCAGCACCTGGGACGGTTTTGGGTATGGCTACACCTTC; CDR3aa: CASTWDGFGYGYTF
v_gene: TRBV6-6; d_gene: -; j_gene: TRBJ2-7; abundance: -; CDR3nt: TGTGCCAGCAGTTCGTCCCGTATATCCTACGAGCAGTACTTC; CDR3aa: CASSSSRISYEQYF
v_gene: TRBV29-1; d_gene: TRBD2; j_gene: TRBJ2-7; abundance: once; CDR3nt: TGCAGCGTTGGGCTAGCGGGATGGAACGAGCAGTACTTC; CDR3aa: CSVGLAGWNEQYF
v_gene: TRBV7-3; d_gene: TRBD2; j_gene: TRBJ2-1; abundance: -; CDR3nt: TGTGCCAGCAGCCCAAGCGGGAGTGGCTACAATGAGCAGTTCTTC; CDR3aa: CASSPSGSGYNEQFF
v_gene: TRBV6-6; d_gene: -; j_gene: TRBJ1-1; abundance: -; CDR3nt: TGTGCCAGCAGTTACGGACGGGGGGGTGCGGACACTGAAGCTTTCTTT; CDR3aa: CASSYGRGGADTEAFF
v_gene: TRBV5-6; d_gene: TRBD1; j_gene: TRBJ1-1; abundance: once; CDR3nt: TGTGCCAGCAGCCCAATAACGACAGGGGACACTGAAGCTTTCTTT; CDR3aa: CASSPITTGDTEAFF
v_gene: TRBV18; d_gene: -; j_gene: TRBJ1-1; abundance: -; CDR3nt: TGTGCCAGCTCAGGAGACAGGAACACTGAAGCTTTCTTT; CDR3aa: CASSGDRNTEAFF
v_gene: TRBV7-2; d_gene: TRBD2; j_gene: TRBJ2-7; abundance: -; CDR3nt: TGTGCCAGCAGCTTAGAAGTAGCGGGAGTAGGCTACGAGCAGTACTTC; CDR3aa: CASSLEVAGVGYEQYF
v_gene: TRBV30; d_gene: -; j_gene: TRBJ1-6; abundance: -; CDR3nt: TGTGCCTGGAGCGAACCGGACGGGGGAGGGACCTATAATTCACCCCTCCACTTT; CDR3aa: CAWSEPDGGGTYNSPLHF
v_gene: TRBV5-1; d_gene: -; j_gene: TRBJ1-5; abundance: -; CDR3nt: TGCGCCAGCAGCTTGTCAGGGACCCATCAGCCCCAGCATTTT; CDR3aa: CASSLSGTHQPQHF
v_gene: TRBV7-2; d_gene: TRBD1; j_gene: TRBJ2-5; abundance: -; CDR3nt: TGTGCCAGCAGTCCACAGGGGATGAGAGAGACCCAGTACTTC; CDR3aa: CASSPQGMRETQYF
v_gene: TRBV7-3; d_gene: TRBD2; j_gene: TRBJ2-1; abundance: -; CDR3nt: TGTGCCAGCAGCATTCAGCGGGGGAACCGGAATGAGCAGTTCTTC; CDR3aa: CASSIQRGNRNEQFF
v_gene: TRBV19; d_gene: -; j_gene: TRBJ1-1; abundance: -; CDR3nt: TGTGCCAGTAGTATACTCACTGAAGCTTTCTTT; CDR3aa: CASSILTEAFF
v_gene: TRBV28; d_gene: TRBD1; j_gene: TRBJ1-2; abundance: -; CDR3nt: TGTGCCAGCAGTACTACGGGACAGCTATATGGCTACACCTTC; CDR3aa: CASSTTGQLYGYTF
v_gene: TRBV7-2; d_gene: -; j_gene: TRBJ1-2; abundance: -; CDR3nt: TGTGCCAGCAGCCAAGGATTCAGTCCGGGGACGAATTTAAACACCTTC; CDR3aa: CASSQGFSPGTNLNTF
v_gene: TRBV6-2/TRBV6-3; d_gene: -; j_gene: TRBJ1-4; abundance: once; CDR3nt: TGTGCCAGCAGTTATCTTTCGCCAAATCTCGAGTTGAATGAAAAACTGTTTTTT; CDR3aa: CASSYLSPNLELNEKLFF
v_gene: TRBV12-3/TRBV12-4; d_gene: -; j_gene: TRBJ2-3; abundance: once; CDR3nt: TGTGCCAGCACCTCCACCAGCCCAGATACGCAGTATTTT; CDR3aa: CASTSTSPDTQYF
v_gene: TRBV6-1; d_gene: -; j_gene: TRBJ2-2; abundance: -; CDR3nt: TGTGCCAGCATAGAACAGGCAGTAGGGGCCGGGGAGCTGTTTTTT; CDR3aa: CASIEQAVGAGELFF
v_gene: TRBV14; d_gene: -; j_gene: TRBJ2-3; abundance: -; CDR3nt: TGTGCCAGCAGCCCGCGGATCGGAGCAAGCACAGATACGCAGTATTTT; CDR3aa: CASSPRIGASTDTQYF
v_gene: TRBV5-4; d_gene: TRBD1; j_gene: TRBJ1-6; abundance: -; CDR3nt: TGTGCCAGCAGCTTGGCCCTGACAGGGGGCTCACCCCTCCACTTT; CDR3aa: CASSLALTGGSPLHF
v_gene: TRBV5-1; d_gene: -; j_gene: TRBJ1-3; abundance: once; CDR3nt: TGCGCCAGCAGCTTGGATGGCAGGGTGTCTGGAAACACCATATATTTT; CDR3aa: CASSLDGRVSGNTIYF
v_gene: TRBV5-6; d_gene: -; j_gene: TRBJ1-1; abundance: -; CDR3nt: TGTGCCAGCAGCTTGGTTCGGGGGACTGAAGCTTTCTTT; CDR3aa: CASSLVRGTEAFF
v_gene: TRBV9; d_gene: -; j_gene: TRBJ1-4; abundance: -; CDR3nt: TGTGCCAGCAGCGCGGACAGTCGTTCAACTAATGAAAAACTGTTTTTT; CDR3aa: CASSADSRSTNEKLFF
v_gene: TRBV7-3; d_gene: -; j_gene: TRBJ2-1; abundance: -; CDR3nt: TGTGCCAGCAGCCCTGCTCTCGGGAGTGAGCAGTTCTTC; CDR3aa: CASSPALGSEQFF
v_gene: TRBV6-6; d_gene: -; j_gene: TRBJ1-2; abundance: -; CDR3nt: TGTGCCAGCAGTTATAATAGAATGAACTATGGCTACACCTTC; CDR3aa: CASSYNRMNYGYTF
v_gene: TRBV6-1; d_gene: -; j_gene: TRBJ1-3; abundance: -; CDR3nt: TGTGCCAGCAGTGTATCCTCCAGGATTACTATCTCTGGAAACACCATATATTTT; CDR3aa: CASSVSSRITISGNTIYF
v_gene: TRBV9; d_gene: -; j_gene: TRBJ1-6; abundance: -; CDR3nt: TGTGCCAGCAGCCCACTTCCCGGGGGGGATTCCTATAATTCACCCCTCCACTTT; CDR3aa: CASSPLPGGDSYNSPLHF
v_gene: TRBV5-6; d_gene: -; j_gene: TRBJ1-1; abundance: -; CDR3nt: TGTGCCAGCAGCTCCGGACCCCTTTTAACTGAAGCTTTCTTT; CDR3aa: CASSSGPLLTEAFF
v_gene: TRBV5-4; d_gene: TRBD1; j_gene: TRBJ1-2; abundance: -; CDR3nt: TGTGCCAGCAGCCGTACAGGGGACTATGGCTACACCTTC; CDR3aa: CASSRTGDYGYTF
v_gene: TRBV6-1; d_gene: -; j_gene: TRBJ1-1; abundance: once; CDR3nt: TGTGCCAGCAGTGAAATGAGAGACACTGAAGCTTTCTTT; CDR3aa: CASSEMRDTEAFF
v_gene: TRBV12-3/TRBV12-4; d_gene: -; j_gene: TRBJ1-6; abundance: -; CDR3nt: TGTGCCAGCAGACAGGGCGATAATTCACCCCTCCACTTT; CDR3aa: CASRQGDNSPLHF
v_gene: TRBV6-6; d_gene: TRBD2; j_gene: TRBJ2-5; abundance: -; CDR3nt: TGTGCCAGCAGTTCCCCGACTAGCGGGATGAAAGAGACCCAGTACTTC; CDR3aa: CASSSPTSGMKETQYF
v_gene: TRBV27; d_gene: TRBD1; j_gene: TRBJ1-1; abundance: -; CDR3nt: TGTGCCAGCAGTTCCACAGGGGAAACTGAAGCTTTCTTT; CDR3aa: CASSSTGETEAFF
v_gene: TRBV7-9; d_gene: -; j_gene: TRBJ2-7; abundance: -; CDR3nt: TGTGCCAGCAGCCCACCCGTTAAAGGGGGCTACGAGCAGTACTTC; CDR3aa: CASSPPVKGGYEQYF
v_gene: TRBV20-1; d_gene: -; j_gene: TRBJ2-7; abundance: -; CDR3nt: TGCAGTGCTAGAGATCGTCACGAGCAGTACTTC; CDR3aa: CSARDRHEQYF
v_gene: TRBV28; d_gene: -; j_gene: TRBJ1-5; abundance: -; CDR3nt: TGTGCCAGCAGCCGGGGTTCAGGGATGGGCAATCAGCCCCAGCATTTT; CDR3aa: CASSRGSGMGNQPQHF
v_gene: TRBV7-9; d_gene: TRBD1; j_gene: TRBJ2-4; abundance: -; CDR3nt: TGTGCCAGCAAACGGACAGGAACCCGTCAGGACATTCAGTACTTC; CDR3aa: CASKRTGTRQDIQYF
v_gene: TRBV7-3; d_gene: -; j_gene: TRBJ2-7; abundance: -; CDR3nt: TGTGCCAGCAGCTTAAGGGGGGGCCGCGGTTCCTACGAGCAGTACTTC; CDR3aa: CASSLRGGRGSYEQYF
v_gene: TRBV28; d_gene: -; j_gene: TRBJ2-3; abundance: -; CDR3nt: TGTGCCAGCAGTTTCGGACACATCTCGGGGCAGTATTTT; CDR3aa: CASSFGHISGQYF
v_gene: TRBV6-4; d_gene: -; j_gene: TRBJ1-1; abundance: few; CDR3nt: TGTGCCAGCAGTCGGGGGATGAACACTGAAGCTTTCTTT; CDR3aa: CASSRGMNTEAFF
v_gene: TRBV29-1; d_gene: TRBD1; j_gene: TRBJ1-4; abundance: -; CDR3nt: TGCAGCGCCAGAGGACAGGGAGAGGTTGTGGGACTGTTTTTT; CDR3aa: CSARGQGEVVGLFF
v_gene: TRBV3-1/TRBV3-2; d_gene: -; j_gene: TRBJ1-5; abundance: -; CDR3nt: TGTGCCAGCAGCCAAGGGGGCAGGGGAGGTCAGCCCCAGCATTTT; CDR3aa: CASSQGGRGGQPQHF
v_gene: TRBV6-5; d_gene: -; j_gene: TRBJ1-5; abundance: once; CDR3nt: TGTGCCAGCGCTCCGTCCAATCAGCCCCAGCATTTT; CDR3aa: CASAPSNQPQHF
v_gene: TRBV30; d_gene: TRBD1; j_gene: TRBJ1-1; abundance: -; CDR3nt: TGTGCCTGGCATGACAGGGGGCGTGGGATGATGAACACTGAAGCTTTCTTT; CDR3aa: CAWHDRGRGMMNTEAFF
v_gene: TRBV7-9; d_gene: -; j_gene: TRBJ1-3; abundance: -; CDR3nt: TGTGCCAGCAGATCCCAGGGAGGATCTGGAAACACCATATATTTT; CDR3aa: CASRSQGGSGNTIYF
v_gene: TRBV19; d_gene: TRBD1; j_gene: TRBJ1-2; abundance: -; CDR3nt: TGTGCCAGTAGTATCTACGGCAGGGGGGATGGCTACACCTTC; CDR3aa: CASSIYGRGDGYTF
v_gene: TRBV7-9; d_gene: -; j_gene: TRBJ1-6; abundance: -; CDR3nt: TGTGCCAGCAGTTCCGACAGATTGAGTTCACCCCTCCACTTT; CDR3aa: CASSSDRLSSPLHF